The clone carrying this TCR beta chain was found once. This record belongs to a study of PD-1 blockade in classical Hodgkin lymphoma. The data were produced by immunoSEQ multiplex PCR, yet TCRdb's version contains in-frame clones alone and is incomplete. The table shows 25,000 to 30,000 clones, with almost 90% occurring only once. Per germline, CDR1 MGHRA and CDR2 YSYEKL. Trimming at V came to 3 bases and at J to 7 bases, leaving 13 bases not matched to a gene. The CDR3 contains 17 residues. Every patient had relapsed following autologous stem cell transplantation, and cohorts differed in brentuximab vedotin exposure. Through magnetic negative selection, CD8+ T cells were separated from PBMCs that had been thawed.

The V gene is TRBV4-1, the J gene TRBJ1-1; 11 positions agree with TRBD1. The source was CD8+ T cells from blood, collected at baseline. This clonotype was sampled from a human donor with classical Hodgkin lymphoma. In nucleotides, the CDR3 is TGCGCCAGCAGCCAGGAAGGACAGGGGGCGCGGGGTGTTGAAGCTTTCTTT. Amino acid sequence: CASSQEGQGARGVEAFF.